One and the same sample provided the 20 T cell receptor beta chains below, sequenced in a study of cytomegalovirus exposure and HLA in healthy donors. 13 Jbeta primers and 60 Vbeta primers were used for the PCR. Here immunoSEQ multiplex PCR was the method, and the copy in TCRdb shows in-frame clones only, minus some. Among under 200,000 clones listed, 80% to 85% were seen once. Sequenced material: PBMCs. The receptor source for this set is a boy younger than 10 in good health and CMV-seronegative.

J is TRBJ1-4 and V is TRBV18, with TRBD1 identical over 9 bases. CDR3 size: 15 residues. V trimming: 3 bases; J trimming: 8 bases; junction bases outside the gene matches: 7. Germline lookup yields CDR1 KGHSH and CDR2 LQKENI. The CDR3 DNA reads TGTGCCAGCTCACCGAGGGCGACAGGGGGGGAAAAACTGTTTTTT. Translation: CASSPRATGGEKLFF.

J is TRBJ2-2 and V is TRBV2, with 7 nucleotides matching TRBD2. The germline V gene has CDR1 SNHLY and CDR2 FYNNEI. This CDR3 is 15 amino acids long. The V segment lost 5 bases and the J segment 2 bases; nucleotides outside the gene matches: 5. Here the CDR3 DNA reads TGTGCCAGCAGTACCGGGACTACCAACACCGGGGAGCTGTTTTTT. Translation gives CASSTGTTNTGELFF.

The CDR3 DNA sequence: TGTGCCAGCAGTTACTCCAGGGGGAACACTGAAGCTTTCTTT. Translation: CASSYSRGNTEAFF. V usage is TRBV6-5 and J usage is TRBJ1-1; tentatively, D is TRBD1 (6 bases). This CDR3 contains 14 residues. The germline CDR1 and CDR2 sequences are MNHEY and SVGAGI. Trimming removed 0 bases from V and 1 base from J, with 6 bases in between.

The chain is built from TRBV6-5 and TRBJ2-5; 8 bases agree with TRBD1. The CDR3 runs 14 residues. V lost 6 bases, J lost 11 bases, and 14 bases stayed unmatched. Germline CDR1 and CDR2: MNHEY and SVGAGI. CDR3 amino acids: CASSRDDRGGEQYF. The DNA of the CDR3 is TGTGCCAGCAGCCGGGACGACAGGGGTGGTGAGCAGTACTTC.

The V call is TRBV5-1, the J call TRBJ2-3; 7 bases are a match to TRBD2. CDR3 length: 17 amino acids. The J segment lost 1 base and the V segment lost 1 base, leaving 9 bases of the junction unmatched. CDR1 SGHRS and CDR2 YFSETQ come from the germline V gene. The CDR3: CASSLLRGGSGTDTQYF. Written as DNA, the CDR3 is TGCGCCAGCAGCTTGCTTCGTGGCGGGAGCGGCACAGATACGCAGTATTTT.

This clone appeared a few times. V usage is TRBV6-4 and J usage is TRBJ2-1, with TRBD2 matching over 12 bases. The junction had 3 bases not matched to a gene; V was cut back by 3 bases and J by 6 bases. There are 15 residues in the CDR3. The germline gives CDR1 MRHNA, CDR2 SNTAGT. The CDR3 nucleotides are TGTGCCAGCAGTGAGTCTAGCGGGGGGGTCAATGAGCAGTTCTTC. Translated, it gives CASSESSGGVNEQFF.

The V gene is TRBV6-5, the J gene TRBJ2-7, with D hard to call. CDR1 and CDR2 from the germline V gene are MNHEY and SVGAGI. The CDR3 extends over 12 amino acids. V lost 6 bases, J lost 6 bases, and 12 bases lay in between. In DNA, the CDR3 is TGTGCCAGCAGGTCCGCCAGAATCGAGCAGTACTTC. Translation gives CASRSARIEQYF.

The chain carries TRBV9 and TRBJ2-3, with D possibly TRBD1 on 5 matching bases. The germline V gene has CDR1 SGDLS and CDR2 YYNGEE. CDR3 length: 16 amino acids. Trimming took 0 bases from V and 1 from J, leaving 12 bases between them. CDR3 bases: TGTGCCAGCAGCGTAGTTGGGGCTTCTCGCACAGATACGCAGTATTTT. This encodes CASSVVGASRTDTQYF.

CDR3 sequence: CASRKGQMNTEAFF. The CDR3 DNA is TGTGCCAGCAGAAAGGGACAGATGAACACTGAAGCTTTCTTT. The J gene is TRBJ1-1, the V gene TRBV6-1, with TRBD1 matching over 7 bases. The germline gives CDR1 MNHNS, CDR2 SASEGT. The CDR3 consists of 14 residues. With 6 bases clipped from V and 0 bases from J, the junction kept 4 bases outside the gene matches.

This clone is a singleton in its sample. The chain uses TRBV5-5 and TRBJ1-5; D not certain. The length of the CDR3 is 14 residues. Trimming shortened V by 4 bases and J by 3 bases, and 11 bases separated the two germline ends. Germline V gives CDR1 SGHKS, CDR2 YYEKEE (reference sequence). The CDR3 region is CASSNTASNQPQHF. The CDR3 bases are TGTGCCAGCAGCAATACAGCCTCCAATCAGCCCCAGCATTTT.

In this sample, this clone turned up once. The gene calls are TRBV27 and TRBJ2-7, with TRBD2 identical over 7 bases. This CDR3 has 14 residues. The germline gives CDR1 MNHEY, CDR2 SMNVEV (reference sequence). The V gene end was trimmed by 1 base and the J gene end by 6 bases; junction bases not matched to a gene: 6. The CDR3 reads CASSLLQASGEQYF. CDR3 DNA sequence: TGTGCCAGCAGTTTATTACAGGCTAGCGGCGAGCAGTACTTC.

For the CDR3, the DNA is TGTGCCAGCAGCCCAGGGGCGCACAATGAGCAGTTCTTC. Protein product: CASSPGAHNEQFF. The chain combines TRBV14 with TRBJ2-1; D perhaps matches TRBD1 (6 bases). This CDR3 is 13 amino acids long. The ends were cut back, 4 bases at V and 5 bases at J, with 9 bases in the middle. The germline V gene has CDR1 SGHDN and CDR2 FVKESK.

This clone was detected once. The chain recombines TRBV11-2 with TRBJ2-1, with TRBD2 identical over 7 bases. This CDR3 is 15 amino acids long. Unmatched junction bases numbered 9, after V lost 5 bases and J lost 5 bases. Germline V gene data show CDR1 as SGHAT and CDR2 as FQNNGV. Written as DNA, the CDR3 is TGTGCCAGCAGCACCGTTGGGCTAGCGGACAATGAGCAGTTCTTC. It encodes CASSTVGLADNEQFF.

The V and J genes are TRBV7-9 and TRBJ2-1, with 8 bases fitting TRBD2. Trimming at V came to 7 bases and at J to 3 bases, leaving 8 bases not matched to a gene. The CDR3 totals 15 residues. CDR1 SEHNR and CDR2 FQNEAQ come from the germline V gene (reference sequence). CDR3 in DNA: TGTGCCAGCATCCCACTAGCGGTAGACTACAATGAGCAGTTCTTC. Protein: CASIPLAVDYNEQFF.

V and J are TRBV9 and TRBJ2-1; 9 positions agree with TRBD2. The CDR3 sequence is 15 residues long. The germline V gene has CDR1 SGDLS and CDR2 YYNGEE. V shed 4 bases, J shed 4 bases, and the junction held 6 bases outside the gene matches. This CDR3 reads CASSIGLAQYNEQFF. In nucleotides, the CDR3 is TGTGCCAGCAGCATCGGACTAGCGCAATACAATGAGCAGTTCTTC.

This chain links TRBV7-3 with TRBJ1-2; tentative D call: TRBD1 (6 bases). This CDR3 has 14 amino acids. Trimming removed 1 base at V and 7 bases at J, with 13 bases between. Germline V gene data show CDR1 as SGHTA and CDR2 as FQGTGA. CDR3 region: CASSLNREGSGYTF. The CDR3 DNA follows: TGTGCCAGCAGCTTAAACAGGGAGGGGAGTGGCTACACCTTC.

This clone has only a few counts. The rearrangement links TRBV6-1 to TRBJ1-1, with 7 bases that match TRBD1. CDR1 and CDR2 (germline): MNHNS, SASEGT. Trimming removed 7 bases from V and 1 base from J; junction bases left unmatched: 6. The CDR3 runs to 14 residues. CDR3 sequence reads: CASIAGQPNTEAFF. The CDR3 DNA sequence: TGTGCCAGCATAGCGGGACAGCCGAACACTGAAGCTTTCTTT.

The chain uses TRBV6-5 and TRBJ2-1, with 10 bases identical to TRBD1. J was trimmed by 5 bases and V by 5 bases; bases with no gene match: 6. Germline V gene data show CDR1 as MNHEY and CDR2 as SVGAGI. CDR3 size: 15 residues. The CDR3 protein is CASSTPGTGDNEQFF. The DNA for the CDR3 is TGTGCCAGCAGTACCCCCGGGACAGGGGACAATGAGCAGTTCTTC.

The CDR3 reads CASSLTTSRNTGELFF. The DNA for the CDR3 is TGTGCCAGCTCACTCACGACTAGCAGGAACACCGGGGAGCTGTTTTTT. The chain has TRBV18 and TRBJ2-2; 7 bases fit TRBD2. The V and J ends lost 4 bases and 1 base, in that order; junction bases with no gene match: 6. Germline V gives CDR1 KGHSH, CDR2 LQKENI. The CDR3 loop spans 16 amino acids.

The chain combines TRBV25-1 with TRBJ2-4, with D possibly TRBD1 on 6 matching bases. This CDR3 comprises 13 residues. Germline assignment: CDR1 MGHDK and CDR2 SYGVNS. Deletions cut 5 bases from V and 9 bases from J, with 14 bases between. This CDR3 is CASSRGGVSIQYF. CDR3 bases: TGTGCCAGCAGTAGAGGGGGTGTAAGCATTCAGTACTTC. The full variable domain, its missing parts supplied by reference TRBV25-1 and TRBJ2-4, is EADIYQTPRYLVIGTGKKITLECSQTMGHDKMYWYQQDPGMELHLIHYSYGVNSTEKGDLSSESTVSRIRTEHFPLTLESARPSHTSQYLCASSRGGVSIQYFGAGTRLSVL.